These 8 T cell receptor beta chains came from one sample sequenced in a study of cytotoxic CD8 clonotypes in ibrutinib-treated CLL. Produced via immunoSEQ multiplex PCR; TCRdb's table is partial and in-frame only. The table shows approximately 280,000 clones, with 65% to 85% occurring only once. Sequencing was performed on PBMCs, taken at disease progression, from a patient treated with ibrutinib. The receptors were sampled from a human donor with chronic lymphocytic leukemia.

V is TRBV29-1 and J is TRBJ1-1; D perhaps matches TRBD1 (5 bases). CDR1 and CDR2 from the germline V gene are SQVTM and ANQGSEA. V was clipped by 6 bases and J by 1 base, with 18 bases between them. The CDR3 extends over 15 amino acids. The CDR3 nucleotides are TGCAGCGTCACAACGAGGGGAGGGTGGAACACTGAAGCTTTCTTT. Its translation: CSVTTRGGWNTEAFF.

This chain links TRBV10-1 with TRBJ2-5; either TRBD1 or TRBD2 may fit D (6 bases each). This CDR3 contains 14 residues. Trimming cost V 4 bases and J 1 base, with 10 bases left between them. Germline CDR1 and CDR2: WNHNN and SYGVQD (reference sequence). As DNA, the CDR3 is TGCGCCAGCAGTGTCGGGGGCCCCCAAGAGACCCAGTACTTC. Translating gives CASSVGGPQETQYF.

The chain recombines TRBV6-1 with TRBJ2-5; D is possibly TRBD1 (8 bases). Germline CDR1 MNHNS, CDR2 SASEGT. CDR3 length: 18 amino acids. Deletions cut 1 base from V and 1 base from J, with 19 bases between. CDR3 residues: CASSEGRGQGAAQETQYF. The CDR3 DNA reads as TGTGCCAGCAGTGAAGGGCGGGGGCAGGGGGCGGCCCAAGAGACCCAGTACTTC.

At least ten counts were recorded for this clone. The gene calls are TRBV9 and TRBJ2-7, with D perhaps matching TRBD2 (6 bases). The V gene lost 7 bases and the J gene lost 7 bases, with 21 bases spanning the gap. This CDR3 has 14 residues. The germline V gene encodes CDR1 SGDLS and CDR2 YYNGEE. The CDR3 loop is CASRLSDGSGEQYF. The CDR3 DNA is TGTGCCAGCCGCCTCTCGGACGGGAGTGGGGAGCAGTACTTC.

The chain combines TRBV5-1 with TRBJ1-1; TRBD1 is a possible D gene (5 bases). CDR3 length: 14 amino acids. V dropped 4 bases and J dropped 1 base, with 11 bases sitting between them. Germline CDR1 SGHRS, CDR2 YFSETQ. CDR3 bases: TGCGCCAGCAGCGCGCAGGGTAGGAACACTGAAGCTTTCTTT. Translating gives CASSAQGRNTEAFF. The entire variable domain, with the rest obtained from reference TRBV5-1 and TRBJ1-1, is as follows: KAGVTQTPRYLIKTRGQQVTLSCSPISGHRSVSWYQQTPGQGLQFLFEYFSETQRNKGNFPGRFSGRQFSNSRSEMNVSTLELGDSALYLCASSAQGRNTEAFFGQGTRLTVV.

DNA of the CDR3: TGTGCCAGCAATAAGGGACAGCTCAACAATGAGCAGTTCTTC. Its translation is CASNKGQLNNEQFF. The genes are TRBV7-2 and TRBJ2-1; 7 bases line up with TRBD1. Germline V gene lookup returns CDR1 SGHTA and CDR2 FQGNSA. CDR3 length equals 14 residues. V lost 7 bases, J lost 5 bases, and 8 bases stayed unmatched.

This clone was counted a few times. Here the CDR3 reads CASSPHPSSYGYTF. The CDR3 DNA is TGTGCCAGCAGCCCCCACCCCTCCTCCTATGGCTACACCTTC. The chain is built from TRBV11-2 and TRBJ1-2, with no clear D. Germline V gene sequence: CDR1 SGHAT, CDR2 FQNNGV. V lost 5 bases and J lost 4, with 14 bases in between. CDR3 size: 14 residues.

The chain uses TRBV7-8 and TRBJ2-3, with D hard to call. CDR1 and CDR2 from the germline V gene are SGHVS and FQNEAQ. This CDR3 is 14 amino acids long. With 4 bases removed from V and 8 bases from J, the gap between germline ends came to 16 bases. In DNA, the CDR3 is TGTGCCAGCAGCTCCGCGACTCCTTTGGGTACGCAGTATTTT. Translated, it gives CASSSATPLGTQYF.